What follows are 25 T cell receptor beta chains derived from one specimen sequenced in a study of regulatory T cells in long-lasting Graves disease. Combining iRepertoire HTBI primers with Arm-PCR of CDR3 regions, the authors built TCR beta libraries. One entry per CDR3 protein results from TCRdb running MiXCR on the multiplex PCR reads. The sample shows some 300,000 distinct CDR3 sequences, around a fifth of them seen only once. Time point given: persistent/refractory GD, antithyroid drugs over 5 years with positive TRAb. The TCR library was made from RNA that had been extracted from PBMCs in TRIzol. This specimen was peripheral blood mononuclear cells (PBMCs), taken when the disease was refractory, from a patient treated with antithyroid drugs. The source of these receptors is a female donor with Graves disease.

This clonotype occurred a few times. The chain recombines TRBV7-8 with TRBJ2-1; 7 bases are a match to TRBD2. The trim removed 1 base at V and 9 bases at J, leaving 6 bases unmatched. This CDR3 comprises 14 residues. Germline assignment: CDR1 SGHVS and CDR2 FQNEAQ. In nucleotides, the CDR3 is TGTGCCAGCAGCTTAGAACAGACTAGCCCTGAGCAGTTCTTC. Translated: CASSLEQTSPEQFF. Filled out from reference TRBV7-8 and TRBJ2-1, the complete variable domain reads GAGVSQSPRYKVAKRGQDVALRCDPISGHVSLFWYQQALGQGPEFLTYFQNEAQLDKSGLPSDRFFAERPEGSVSTLKIQRTQQEDSAVYLCASSLEQTSPEQFFGPGTRLTVL.

This clonotype was seen more than once but under ten times. The chain uses TRBV7-2 and TRBJ2-7; TRBD2 agrees at 14 bases. V lost 5 bases, J lost 7 bases, and 16 bases stayed unmatched. The CDR3 is 18 residues long. The germline gives CDR1 SGHTA, CDR2 FQGNSA. CDR3 DNA: TGTGCCAGCAGCCCCCAGGGACTAGCGGGAGTACCCATGGGGGAGCAGTACTTC. Protein sequence: CASSPQGLAGVPMGEQYF.

Turning to this clonotype: Since a much larger clone is just one base distant, this may be a read error. V and J are TRBV6-2 or TRBV6-3 and TRBJ1-1; D call uncertain. The CDR3 has 14 residues. Germline V gene data show CDR1 as MNHEY and CDR2 as SVGEGT. For the CDR3, the DNA is TGTGCCAGCAGTTACTCGTTGGTGAACACTGAAGCTCTCTTT. Its translation is CASSYSLVNTEALF.

This clonotype was detected only a few times. This chain's CDR3 is CASSLGTHEQYF. The CDR3 DNA reads as TGTGCCAGCAGCTTGGGCACACACGAGCAGTACTTC. The chain carries TRBV5-6 and TRBJ2-7; D uncertain. The germline CDR1 and CDR2 sequences are SGHDT and YYEEEE. CDR3 length equals 12 residues. Trimming took off 0 bases at V and 5 bases at J, with 6 bases between the two ends. The full variable domain, with the rest looked up from reference TRBV5-6 and TRBJ2-7, is DAGVTQSPTHLIKTRGQQVTLRCSPKSGHDTVSWYQQALGQGPQFIFQYYEEEERQRGNFPDRFSGHQFPNYSSELNVNALLLGDSALYLCASSLGTHEQYFGPGTRLTVT.

The chain links TRBV2 to TRBJ2-3; 7 nucleotides match TRBD1. Germline loops: CDR1 SNHLY, CDR2 FYNNEI. Trimming took 4 bases from V and 0 from J; bases not matched to a gene: 10. The length of the CDR3 is 17 residues. The CDR3 loop is CASSVPDRVTSTDTQYF. CDR3 coding DNA: TGTGCCAGCAGTGTCCCCGACAGGGTAACTAGCACAGATACGCAGTATTTT.

Ten or more counts support this clonotype. This CDR3 is CASSQGGTYEQYF. The CDR3 coding sequence is TGTGCCAGCAGCCAAGGTGGTACCTACGAGCAGTACTTC. The V gene is TRBV3-1, the J gene TRBJ2-7; D not certain. Germline CDR1 and CDR2: LGHDT and YNNKEL (reference sequence). V lost 1 base to trimming and J lost 2 bases, with 6 bases between them. The CDR3 consists of 13 residues.

Details on this clonotype: This clone may be a read error of a much larger clone one base away. The CDR3 protein is CASTSVYERYF. CDR3 nucleotides: TGTGCCAGCACTAGCGTCTACGAGCGGTACTTC. The rearrangement links TRBV28 to TRBJ2-7; a weak D match, TRBD2 (6 bases). The length of the CDR3 is 11 residues. Germline-derived CDR1 and CDR2 are MDHEN and SYDVKM.

In this sample, this clonotype turned up many times. The genes are TRBV11-2 and TRBJ1-6; D remains unclear. V was clipped by 1 base and J by 7 bases, with 8 bases between them. CDR1 is SGHAT, CDR2 FQNNGV, per germline. The CDR3 spans 14 residues. CDR3 bases: TGTGCCAGCAGCTTAGTGCCAGCGAATTCACCCCTCCACTTT. Translating it yields CASSLVPANSPLHF.

The table lists this clonotype with a count of one. The junction and the germline gene differ at one end; a read error may be behind it. The genes are TRBV6-2 or TRBV6-3 and TRBJ1-4, with a tentative D call TRBD1 (5 bases). CDR1 and CDR2 from the germline V gene are MNHEY and SVGEGT. This CDR3 is 14 amino acids long. The CDR3 spells CASRRQPGNEKLVF. CDR3 DNA: TGTGCCAGCAGGAGACAGCCTGGGAATGAAAAACTGGTTTTT.

The rearrangement links TRBV27 to TRBJ2-7, with D possibly matching TRBD2 (6 bases). CDR3 size: 16 residues. Trimming pared 5 bases from V and 3 bases from J, leaving 20 bases between. The germline V gene has CDR1 MNHEY and CDR2 SMNVEV (reference sequence). The CDR3 DNA sequence: TGTGCCAGCAGTCAACTAAACATAGCGGAAGACTACGAGCAGTACTTC. Translating it yields CASSQLNIAEDYEQYF.

In this sample, this clonotype turned up many times. The V call is TRBV4-1, the J call TRBJ2-5; TRBD2 aligns across 14 bases. Germline CDR1 reads MGHRA; CDR2 reads YSYEKL. There are 15 residues in the CDR3. Trimming removed 5 bases from V and 5 bases from J; junction bases left unmatched: 4. The CDR3 is CASSWTSGGTETQYF. DNA for the CDR3: TGCGCCAGCAGCTGGACTAGCGGGGGGACGGAGACCCAGTACTTC.

This clonotype was recorded many times. V is TRBV7-8 and J is TRBJ2-2; D unresolved. Germline-derived CDR1 and CDR2 are SGHVS and FQNEAQ. Trimming took 7 bases from V and 0 from J, leaving 9 bases between them. CDR3 length equals 14 residues. CDR3 sequence (DNA): TGTGCCAGCACCCTTCTAGCGAACACCGGGGAGCTGTTTTTT. It yields the protein CASTLLANTGELFF.

This clonotype has at least ten counts. V usage is TRBV20-1 and J usage is TRBJ2-2; 11 nucleotides match TRBD2. The germline V gene encodes CDR1 DFQATT and CDR2 SNEGSKA (reference sequence). CDR3 length equals 15 residues. The V gene end was trimmed by 5 bases and the J gene end by 4 bases; junction bases not matched to a gene: 6. This chain's CDR3 is CSAEGTSGATGELFF. The CDR3 nucleotides read TGCAGTGCTGAAGGGACTAGCGGAGCCACCGGGGAGCTGTTTTTT.

This clonotype showed up just a few times. V usage is TRBV4-2 and J usage is TRBJ1-5; D gene unclear. The germline CDR1 and CDR2 sequences are LGHNA and YNFKEQ. The CDR3 has 17 residues. With 1 base removed from V and 0 bases from J, the gap between germline ends came to 13 bases. The CDR3 reads CASSQAYVGFSNQPQHF. The CDR3 DNA reads as TGTGCCAGCAGCCAAGCCTATGTAGGGTTTAGCAATCAGCCCCAGCATTTT.

This clonotype was recorded at least ten times. V and J are TRBV6-1 and TRBJ1-2, with D perhaps matching TRBD1 (5 bases). Between the trimmed V and J ends, which lost 6 bases and 4 bases, there was a span of 15 bases. This CDR3 comprises 14 residues. The germline V gene encodes CDR1 MNHNS and CDR2 SASEGT. The CDR3 nucleotides read TGTGCCAGCAGCCGATTCGACAGCGCCTATGGCTACACCTTC. This translates into CASSRFDSAYGYTF.

The chain combines TRBV20-1 with TRBJ2-3, with 9 bases identical to TRBD2. V lost 8 bases and J lost 0; bases outside the gene matches: 9. The CDR3 is 15 amino acids. Germline assignment: CDR1 DFQATT and CDR2 SNEGSKA (reference sequence). This CDR3 is CSPRRGGDSTDTQYF. CDR3 DNA: TGCAGTCCTCGGCGGGGGGGGGATAGCACAGATACGCAGTATTTT.

This clonotype was seen many times. The V gene is TRBV28, the J gene TRBJ2-5; D unresolved. Germline V CDR1 and CDR2: MDHEN, SYDVKM. The CDR3 loop spans 14 amino acids. The V gene lost 3 bases and the J gene lost 2 bases, with 10 bases spanning the gap. For the CDR3, the DNA is TGTGCCAGCAGTTTGTGGCAGATGCAAGAGACCCAGTACTTC. Translating it yields CASSLWQMQETQYF.

The chain joins TRBV15 to TRBJ2-5; the match to TRBD1 covers 8 bases. Germline CDR1 LNHNV, CDR2 YYDKDF (reference sequence). This CDR3 contains 14 residues. The V and J ends lost 5 bases and 5 bases, in that order; junction bases with no gene match: 7. The CDR3 protein is CATSGPGGRETQYF. CDR3 nucleotide sequence: TGTGCCACCAGCGGGCCAGGGGGCAGGGAGACCCAGTACTTC.

This clonotype was counted at least ten times. V is TRBV20-1 and J is TRBJ1-2; 8 nucleotides agree with TRBD1. Trimming removed 0 bases from V and 6 bases from J; junction bases left unmatched: 9. Per germline, CDR1 DFQATT and CDR2 SNEGSKA (reference sequence). CDR3 length equals 15 residues. This CDR3 is CSARDFRQGWDGYTF. DNA for the CDR3: TGCAGTGCTAGAGATTTTAGACAGGGGTGGGATGGCTACACCTTC.

In its sample, this clonotype was seen a few times. V usage is TRBV7-9 and J usage is TRBJ1-2; D is unresolved. From germline, CDR1 is SEHNR and CDR2 FQNEAQ (reference sequence). This CDR3 is 12 amino acids long. With 3 bases removed from V and 6 bases from J, the gap between germline ends came to 8 bases. Here the CDR3 DNA reads TGTGCCAGCAGCTTGACTGGCAATGGCTACACCTTC. Translated: CASSLTGNGYTF.

The CDR3 DNA reads as TGTGCCAGCAGCTTAGCCGGAGCCCTCACAGATACGCAGTATTTT. Protein: CASSLAGALTDTQYF. The chain joins TRBV11-3 to TRBJ2-3; D gene uncertain. V lost 1 base and J lost 2, with 10 bases in between. Germline lookup yields CDR1 SGHNT and CDR2 YENEEA. This CDR3 region has 15 residues.

This clonotype was counted many times. This sequence joins TRBV5-4 and TRBJ2-5; TRBD1 might be the D (8 bases). V lost 2 bases, J lost 1 base, and 18 bases lay in between. The germline CDR1 and CDR2 sequences are SGHNT and YYREEE (reference sequence). The CDR3 runs 17 residues. The CDR3 DNA reads as TGTGCCAGCAGCTTAGCGGGACAGGTGATGTCCCAAGAGACCCAGTACTTC. Its translation is CASSLAGQVMSQETQYF.

This clonotype appeared many times. The V gene is TRBV18, the J gene TRBJ2-7; D is ambiguous. The germline CDR1 and CDR2 sequences are KGHSH and LQKENI. The CDR3 loop spans 13 amino acids. V was trimmed by 4 bases and J by 5 bases, leaving 12 bases between them. The CDR3 DNA sequence: TGTGCCAGCTCACAAGAGTACTACGACGAGCAGTACTTC. Translating it yields CASSQEYYDEQYF. Full variable domain (rest looked up from reference TRBV18 and TRBJ2-7): NAGVMQNPRHLVRRRGQEARLRCSPMKGHSHVYWYRQLPEEGLKFMVYLQKENIIDESGMPKERFSAEFPKEGPSILRIQQVVRGDSAAYFCASSQEYYDEQYFGPGTRLTVT.

In DNA, the CDR3 is TGTGCCAGCAGCCACCAGGACAGGGGGCCCTCGTTTGGTGGCTACACCTTC. This codes for CASSHQDRGPSFGGYTF. The chain combines TRBV7-9 with TRBJ1-2; 11 bases agree with TRBD1. The CDR3 is made up of 17 amino acids. Germline V gene lookup returns CDR1 SEHNR and CDR2 FQNEAQ (reference sequence). V dropped 5 bases and J dropped 7; count of bases not matched to a gene: 15.

For this clonotype: Compared with germline, one end of the junction differs, possibly owing to a read error. CDR3 coding DNA: TGTGCCAGCAGCTCGGGGACAGGGGGCTTGAACTTC. It translates to CASSSGTGGLNF. The chain combines TRBV7-9 with TRBJ2-4; 12 bases align to TRBD1. Per germline, CDR1 SEHNR and CDR2 FQNEAQ (reference sequence). This CDR3 is 12 amino acids long.